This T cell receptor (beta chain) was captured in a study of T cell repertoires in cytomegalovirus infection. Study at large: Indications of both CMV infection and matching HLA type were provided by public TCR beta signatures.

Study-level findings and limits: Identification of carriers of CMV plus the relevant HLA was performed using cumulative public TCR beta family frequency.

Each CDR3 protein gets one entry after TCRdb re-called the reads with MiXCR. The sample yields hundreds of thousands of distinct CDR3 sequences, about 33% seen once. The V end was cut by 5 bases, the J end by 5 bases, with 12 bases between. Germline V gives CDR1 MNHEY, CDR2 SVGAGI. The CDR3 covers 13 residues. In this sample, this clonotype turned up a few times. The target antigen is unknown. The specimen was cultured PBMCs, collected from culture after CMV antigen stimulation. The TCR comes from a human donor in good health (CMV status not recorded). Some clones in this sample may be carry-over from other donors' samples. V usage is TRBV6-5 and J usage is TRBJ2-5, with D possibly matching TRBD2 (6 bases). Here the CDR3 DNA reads TGTGCCAGCAGTGTATCTAGCGCGGAGACCCAGTACTTC. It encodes CASSVSSAETQYF.